The 5 T cell receptor beta chains listed next were all sequenced from one sample in a study of blood T cells in healthy people across ages. The second PCR ran roughly 6 to 11 cycles with a sample-barcoded 5' primer and J-beta primers. MiXCR was run by TCRdb on the 5' RACE reads, yielding one entry per CDR3 protein. The table has fewer than 2,000,000 distinct CDR3 sequences, about 35% seen once. Sequenced material: blood. The receptors stem from a woman aged 25-40 years in good health.

The chain uses TRBV7-3 and TRBJ1-1; no reliable D call. Trimming shortened V by 5 bases and J by 0 bases, and 19 bases separated the two germline ends. Germline loops: CDR1 SGHTA, CDR2 FQGTGA. This CDR3 region has 17 residues. DNA for the CDR3: TGTGCCAGCAGCGAAACCCCCTCCGCGACTGTGAACACTGAAGCTTTCTTT. This translates into CASSETPSATVNTEAFF.

The chain recombines TRBV9 with TRBJ2-7, with unresolved D. This CDR3 has 14 residues. Germline CDR1 reads SGDLS; CDR2 reads YYNGEE. V was trimmed by 0 bases and J by 4 bases, leaving 11 bases between them. The CDR3 DNA reads TGTGCCAGCAGCGTAGAACCCACTACTTACGAGCAGTACTTC. Translated, it gives CASSVEPTTYEQYF.

The genes are TRBV12-3 or TRBV12-4 and TRBJ1-4; TRBD1 is a possible D gene (6 bases). V shed 7 bases and J shed 5 bases, with 17 bases lying between them. CDR3 length equals 15 residues. In DNA, the CDR3 is TGTGCCAGCAACCGAGGGATGGACAGCAATGAAAAACTGTTTTTT. Its protein product is CASNRGMDSNEKLFF.

This clonotype showed up just a few times. The J gene is TRBJ2-3, the V gene TRBV5-6; 9 bases are a match to TRBD1. V lost 4 bases and J lost 5; bases outside the gene matches: 14. Germline-derived CDR1 and CDR2 are SGHDT and YYEEEE. The CDR3 loop spans 17 amino acids. In DNA, the CDR3 is TGTGCCAGCAGCGCGAAGGACAGGGGTTACGGGTTAGATACGCAGTATTTT. Protein sequence: CASSAKDRGYGLDTQYF.

This chain uses TRBV5-6 with TRBJ2-7; D is perhaps TRBD1 (6 bases). The CDR3 contains 16 residues. V was trimmed by 4 bases and J by 1 base, leaving 18 bases between them. Germline lookup yields CDR1 SGHDT and CDR2 YYEEEE. This chain's CDR3 is CASSRQTGDLSYEQYF. The CDR3 bases are TGTGCCAGCAGCAGGCAGACAGGAGATCTTTCCTACGAGCAGTACTTC.